Listed below are T cell receptor beta chains from one sample, sequenced in a study of shared clonotypes between healthy human individuals. The data were produced by immunoSEQ multiplex PCR, yet TCRdb's version contains in-frame clones alone and is incomplete. Of about 2.1 million clones listed, around 93% are singletons. The material sequenced was naive CD8+ T cells from PBMCs. The receptor source for this set is a man aged 18-30 years in good health. Some clones in this sample may be carry-over from other donors' samples. The CDR3 runs from the conserved cysteine through the conserved F or W. Each record gives: V gene, clone size, J gene, D gene, CDR3 protein, CDR3 DNA. A D gene is named only where the DNA matches it firmly. Clone sizes are given selectively: once, few, many, or a class where the clone is expanded.

TRBV2	-	TRBJ2-5	TRBD2	CASSESWEGGVQETQYF	TGTGCCAGCAGTGAATCGTGGGAGGGTGGAGTCCAAGAGACCCAGTACTTC
TRBV6-4	-	TRBJ2-1	-	CASSSGSLYRNEQFF	TGTGCCAGCAGTTCCGGGTCCCTTTATCGGAATGAGCAGTTCTTC
TRBV27	-	TRBJ2-7	TRBD1	CASSRTGTGHYEQYF	TGTGCCAGCAGCCGAACCGGGACAGGGCATTACGAGCAGTACTTC
TRBV13	-	TRBJ2-1	-	CASSLGYRTSSYNEQFF	TGTGCCAGCAGCTTAGGATATCGGACCAGCTCCTACAATGAGCAGTTCTTC
TRBV29-1	once	TRBJ2-1	TRBD1	CSVRTGGYNEQFF	TGCAGCGTTAGGACAGGGGGCTACAATGAGCAGTTCTTC
TRBV27	-	TRBJ2-3	TRBD2	CASSLLSGRRDTQYF	TGTGCCAGCAGTTTACTTAGCGGGAGAAGGGATACGCAGTATTTT
TRBV7-9	-	TRBJ2-7	-	CASSSRERSYEQYF	TGTGCCAGCAGCTCGAGGGAAAGGAGTTACGAGCAGTACTTC
TRBV7-9	-	TRBJ2-1	TRBD2	CASSLYALAGYNEQFF	TGTGCCAGCAGCTTATATGCACTAGCGGGATACAATGAGCAGTTCTTC
TRBV5-1	-	TRBJ2-1	TRBD2	CASSWLAGEAYNEQFF	TGCGCCAGCAGCTGGTTAGCGGGAGAAGCCTACAATGAGCAGTTCTTC
TRBV7-9	once	TRBJ2-5	-	CASSPRTPQETQYF	TGTGCCAGCAGCCCCCGGACTCCGCAAGAGACCCAGTACTTC
TRBV10-3	-	TRBJ2-7	-	CAISHLRDNYEQYF	TGTGCCATCAGCCACCTCCGGGACAACTACGAGCAGTACTTC
TRBV4-2	-	TRBJ1-4	-	CASSQVFLEKLFF	TGTGCCAGCAGCCAAGTATTCCTAGAAAAACTGTTTTTT
TRBV27	-	TRBJ1-5	-	CASSKSLHETSNQPQHF	TGTGCCAGCAGTAAAAGCCTACATGAGACGAGCAATCAGCCCCAGCATTTT
TRBV13	-	TRBJ2-7	-	CASSSGNSNEQYF	TGTGCCAGCAGCTCCGGGAATTCTAACGAGCAGTACTTC
TRBV4-1	-	TRBJ1-5	-	CASSQALGVSNQPQHF	TGCGCCAGCAGCCAAGCCTTGGGGGTGAGCAATCAGCCCCAGCATTTT
TRBV5-1	-	TRBJ2-1	-	CASSPGQSSYNEQFF	TGCGCCAGCAGCCCCGGACAGAGCTCCTACAATGAGCAGTTCTTC
TRBV9	-	TRBJ1-5	-	CASSVGRANQPQHF	TGTGCCAGCAGCGTAGGCAGGGCCAATCAGCCCCAGCATTTT
TRBV4-1	-	TRBJ1-2	-	CASSQVGRGNYGYTF	TGCGCCAGCAGCCAAGTTGGGAGGGGCAACTATGGCTACACCTTC
TRBV5-1	-	TRBJ2-5	TRBD2	CASRGQLAGGGETQYF	TGCGCCAGCAGGGGGCAACTAGCGGGAGGAGGGGAGACCCAGTACTTC
TRBV7-9	-	TRBJ2-1	TRBD2	CASSGGDLEQFF	TGTGCCAGCAGCGGGGGGGACCTTGAGCAGTTCTTC
TRBV7-9	-	TRBJ2-7	TRBD1	CASSLRKRTGGSYEQYF	TGTGCCAGCAGCTTGAGAAAACGGACAGGGGGCTCCTACGAGCAGTACTTC
TRBV2	-	TRBJ1-5	-	CASSPARVSYSNQPQHF	TGTGCCAGCAGCCCAGCGCGGGTTTCCTATAGCAATCAGCCCCAGCATTTT
TRBV7-9	few	TRBJ1-5	-	CASSPAPPYQPQHF	TGTGCCAGCAGCCCGGCCCCACCCTATCAGCCCCAGCATTTT
TRBV9	-	TRBJ2-1	-	CASSVGWSNEQFF	TGTGCCAGCAGCGTAGGTTGGTCCAATGAGCAGTTCTTC
TRBV7-9	-	TRBJ1-2	-	CASIEDTLTNYGYTF	TGTGCCAGCATAGAGGACACATTAACTAACTATGGCTACACCTTC
TRBV27	-	TRBJ2-1	-	CASSSPVGRNNEQFF	TGTGCCAGCAGTTCCCCGGTTGGTAGAAACAATGAGCAGTTCTTC
TRBV30	-	TRBJ1-1	TRBD1	CAWGTGGLNTEAFF	TGTGCCTGGGGGACAGGGGGCTTGAACACTGAAGCTTTCTTT
TRBV11-2	once	TRBJ2-3	TRBD2	CASSRRTSGRALDTQYF	TGTGCCAGCAGCCGACGGACTAGCGGGAGGGCCCTTGATACGCAGTATTTT
TRBV7-9	-	TRBJ2-7	-	CASSPESYYEQYF	TGTGCCAGCAGCCCCGAAAGTTACTACGAGCAGTACTTC
TRBV2	-	TRBJ1-3	-	CASSDRGHAGNTIYF	TGTGCCAGCAGTGACCGGGGCCATGCGGGGAACACCATATATTTT
TRBV6-1	-	TRBJ2-1	-	CASRFRDRVYNEQFF	TGTGCCAGCAGATTTCGGGACCGGGTCTACAATGAGCAGTTCTTC
TRBV7-8	-	TRBJ2-3	-	CASSFSSAPISTDTQYF	TGTGCCAGCAGCTTCTCCTCTGCACCCATTAGCACAGATACGCAGTATTTT
TRBV12-5	-	TRBJ2-7	-	CASGLSSRPHEQYF	TGTGCTAGTGGTTTGTCCTCGCGGCCCCACGAGCAGTACTTC
TRBV7-9	-	TRBJ1-5	-	CASSPPGQPQHF	TGTGCCAGCAGCCCCCCAGGGCAGCCCCAGCATTTT
TRBV2	-	TRBJ2-2	-	CASSDGTLTGELFF	TGTGCCAGCAGTGATGGCACCCTCACCGGGGAGCTGTTTTTT
TRBV14	-	TRBJ2-4	-	CASSQGGLWNIQYF	TGTGCCAGCAGCCAAGGGGGACTTTGGAACATTCAGTACTTC
TRBV18	-	TRBJ2-7	-	CASSPPPRKYEQYF	TGTGCCAGCTCACCACCGCCGAGGAAGTACGAGCAGTACTTC
TRBV7-6	-	TRBJ2-7	-	CASSPTPYKQEQYF	TGTGCCAGCAGCCCCACACCATACAAACAGGAGCAGTACTTC
TRBV27	-	TRBJ1-1	TRBD1	CASSLGQRLTEAFF	TGTGCCAGCAGTTTGGGACAGCGGCTCACTGAAGCTTTCTTT
TRBV10-3	-	TRBJ1-2	-	CAISSDGNYGYTF	TGTGCCATCAGCAGCGACGGGAACTATGGCTACACCTTC
TRBV6-1	-	TRBJ2-1	-	CASSEEGLPPWNEQFF	TGTGCCAGCAGTGAAGAAGGGCTCCCCCCCTGGAATGAGCAGTTCTTC
TRBV9	once	TRBJ2-7	-	CASSVLGEGRYEQYF	TGTGCCAGCAGCGTTCTTGGAGAAGGGCGCTACGAGCAGTACTTC
TRBV10-3	-	TRBJ2-1	-	CAISGSGTALRGEVNEQFF	TGTGCCATCAGTGGCTCCGGGACGGCCCTGAGGGGAGAAGTCAATGAGCAGTTCTTC
TRBV7-9	-	TRBJ2-3	TRBD2	CASSPRDYTDTQYF	TGTGCCAGCAGCCCCAGGGACTACACAGATACGCAGTATTTT
TRBV28	-	TRBJ2-1	-	CASSFVGGGSEQFF	TGTGCCAGCAGTTTCGTTGGCGGGGGCAGTGAGCAGTTCTTC
TRBV10-3	-	TRBJ2-2	TRBD2	CAISDVLAGGTNTGELFF	TGTGCCATCAGTGACGTGCTAGCGGGAGGAACGAACACCGGGGAGCTGTTTTTT
TRBV14	-	TRBJ2-1	TRBD2	CASSLAGGGDNEQFF	TGTGCCAGCAGTCTAGCGGGAGGAGGTGACAATGAGCAGTTCTTC
TRBV7-9	once	TRBJ2-7	TRBD2	CASSLVAGGKWYEQYF	TGTGCCAGCAGCTTAGTAGCGGGAGGGAAATGGTACGAGCAGTACTTC
TRBV25-1	-	TRBJ2-5	-	CASSGGLQETQYF	TGTGCCAGCAGTGGAGGGCTCCAAGAGACCCAGTACTTC
TRBV7-3	-	TRBJ2-1	TRBD2	CASSFSGETYNEQFF	TGTGCCAGCAGCTTTAGCGGGGAGACCTACAATGAGCAGTTCTTC
TRBV9	-	TRBJ2-4	TRBD1	CASSGSTGNVGNIQYF	TGTGCCAGCAGCGGGTCGACAGGGAATGTGGGAAACATTCAGTACTTC
TRBV11-2	-	TRBJ2-7	-	CASSLGGLDYEQYF	TGTGCCAGCAGCTTAGGGGGTTTAGACTACGAGCAGTACTTC
TRBV29-1	-	TRBJ2-7	-	CSASTLSPYEQYF	TGCAGCGCCTCCACTCTTAGCCCCTACGAGCAGTACTTC
TRBV7-9	few	TRBJ1-2	TRBD1	CASSRLSRTGAYGYTF	TGTGCCAGCAGCCGATTGTCCCGGACAGGGGCCTATGGCTACACCTTC
TRBV18	-	TRBJ2-1	TRBD1	CASSLRQGDHNEQFF	TGTGCCAGCTCACTTCGACAGGGGGATCACAATGAGCAGTTCTTC
TRBV27	-	TRBJ2-7	-	CASGTGPLFYEQYF	TGTGCCAGCGGCACAGGGCCCCTCTTCTACGAGCAGTACTTC
TRBV15	once	TRBJ1-2	-	CATSNTASNYGYTF	TGTGCCACCAGCAACACAGCATCTAACTATGGCTACACCTTC
TRBV6-5	-	TRBJ2-7	TRBD2	CASMVAGFGDEQYF	TGTGCCAGCATGGTAGCGGGGTTCGGGGACGAGCAGTACTTC
TRBV7-9	-	TRBJ2-5	TRBD2	CASLGGGSGTQYF	TGTGCCAGCTTGGGGGGAGGGTCCGGGACCCAGTACTTC
TRBV29-1	few	TRBJ1-1	-	CSATGVEAFF	TGCAGCGCCACAGGAGTAGAAGCTTTCTTT